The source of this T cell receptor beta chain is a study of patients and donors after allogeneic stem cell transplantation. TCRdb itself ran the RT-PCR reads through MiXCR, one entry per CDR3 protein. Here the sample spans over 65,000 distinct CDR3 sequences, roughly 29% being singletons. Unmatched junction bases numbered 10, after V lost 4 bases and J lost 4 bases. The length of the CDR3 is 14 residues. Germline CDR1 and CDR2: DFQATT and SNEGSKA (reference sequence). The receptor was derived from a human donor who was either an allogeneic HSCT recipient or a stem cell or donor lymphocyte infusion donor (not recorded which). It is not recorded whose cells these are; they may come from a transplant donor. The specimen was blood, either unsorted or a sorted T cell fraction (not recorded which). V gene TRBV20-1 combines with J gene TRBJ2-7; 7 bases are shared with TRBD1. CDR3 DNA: TGCAGTGCTAACGTCGGGACAGTTCAATACGAGCAGTACTTC. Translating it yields CSANVGTVQYEQYF.